This T cell receptor beta chain stems from a study of T-cell memory formation after mild COVID-19. Study-wide results and limits: Clones that shrank (day 15 to 85) were balanced CD4/CD8, whereas later expanders leaned CD4+. Cross-reactive memory appears to have joined, as suggested by some responding clones showing up in pre-infection memory.

TCRdb redid the calling of the 5' RACE reads with MiXCR, one entry per CDR3 protein. The sample lists 350,000 or so distinct CDR3 sequences; over 10% were seen once. About this clonotype itself: Antigen: not known.

Source material: PBMCs or a T cell subset sorted from them (not recorded which). This TCR came from a man aged 18 to 29 who had mild COVID-19 (a few samples of this study predate the infection). Cell type and time point are not known.

This CDR3 is CASSQDRTGGAGIETQYF. The CDR3 nucleotides are TGTGCCAGCAGCCAAGATAGGACCGGGGGGGCCGGGATTGAGACCCAGTACTTC. The V and J genes are TRBV4-2 and TRBJ2-5; 8 nucleotides match TRBD2. J lost 5 bases, V lost 0 bases, and 14 bases had no gene match. CDR1 is LGHNA and CDR2 is YNFKEQ in the germline V gene. This CDR3 is 18 amino acids long.